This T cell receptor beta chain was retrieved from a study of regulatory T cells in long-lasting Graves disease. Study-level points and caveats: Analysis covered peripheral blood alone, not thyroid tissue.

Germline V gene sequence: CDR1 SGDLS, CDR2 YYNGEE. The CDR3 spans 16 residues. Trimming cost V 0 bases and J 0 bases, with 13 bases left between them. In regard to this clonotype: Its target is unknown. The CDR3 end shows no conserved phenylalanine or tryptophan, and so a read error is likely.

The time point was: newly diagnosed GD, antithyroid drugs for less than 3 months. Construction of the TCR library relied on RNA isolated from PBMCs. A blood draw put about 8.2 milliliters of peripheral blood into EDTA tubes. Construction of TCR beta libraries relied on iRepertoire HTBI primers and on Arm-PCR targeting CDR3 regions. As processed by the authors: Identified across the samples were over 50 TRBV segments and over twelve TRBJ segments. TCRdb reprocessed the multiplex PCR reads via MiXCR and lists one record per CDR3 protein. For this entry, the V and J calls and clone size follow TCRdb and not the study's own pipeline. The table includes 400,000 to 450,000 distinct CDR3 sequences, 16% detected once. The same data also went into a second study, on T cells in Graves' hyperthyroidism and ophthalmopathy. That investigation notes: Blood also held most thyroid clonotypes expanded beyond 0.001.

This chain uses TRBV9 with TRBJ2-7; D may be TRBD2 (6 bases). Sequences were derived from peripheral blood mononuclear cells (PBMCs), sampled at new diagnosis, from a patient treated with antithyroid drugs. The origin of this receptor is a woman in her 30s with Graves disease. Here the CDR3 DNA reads TGTGCCAGCAGCGTAGGTGGCGGGGCTGGCTCCTACGAGCAGTACTAC. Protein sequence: CASSVGGGAGSYEQYY.